This T cell receptor (beta chain) was captured by sequencing in a study of identical twins. TCRdb re-derived calls from the 5' RACE reads in MiXCR, one entry per CDR3 protein. The repertoire includes about 660,000 distinct CDR3 sequences, 8% to 9% of them detected once, and around 0.98% sits in the top ten. Germline CDR1 and CDR2: SQVTM and ANQGSEA. Trimming took 4 bases from V and 6 from J, leaving 16 bases between them. This CDR3 is built from 13 residues. This clonotype was counted ten times or more. These same data were also listed under a study on yellow fever vaccine responses in identical twins. According to that study: A vaccine T cell response that seemed partly convergent and partly personalized was reported in twins.

Sequenced: PBMCs. The sequence derives from a woman aged 18-29 years in good health. The chain uses TRBV29-1 and TRBJ2-7; TRBD1 is a possible D gene (5 bases). The CDR3 is CSVVLPGWSEQYF. The CDR3, as DNA: TGCAGCGTTGTCCTTCCAGGGTGGAGCGAGCAGTACTTC.